This T cell receptor (beta chain) was profiled in a study of OX40 agonist ivuxolimab in advanced cancers. Across the whole study: Every 2 weeks, patients got intravenous ivuxolimab at one of six dose levels (0.01-10 mg/kg). Three partial responders included one hepatocellular carcinoma patient and two cutaneous melanoma patients. General study findings and limits: Within 6 weeks, CD4+ and CD8+ blood T cells expanded clonally at 0.1 to 3.0 mg/kg.

V was pared by 5 bases and J by 6 bases, with 14 bases between. Germline V CDR1 and CDR2: MNHNY, SVGAGI (reference sequence). This CDR3 has 14 amino acids. Worth noting for this clone: Antigen: not known.

Sequencing was performed with immunoSEQ multiplex PCR; in TCRdb, only in-frame clones are kept and a portion is missing. The data hold 100,000 to 110,000 clones, with approximately 90% observed a single time. The sequences come from CD4+ or CD8+ T cells sorted from blood, collected in a trial of the OX40 agonist ivuxolimab. This chain links TRBV6-6 with TRBJ1-5, with D tentatively TRBD1 (6 bases). The sequence derives from an adult with an advanced solid tumor such as melanoma, head and neck, liver or kidney cancer. Written as DNA, the CDR3 is TGTGCCAGCAGTCCACAGGGCTGGGGTCAGCCCCAGCATTTT. It codes for CASSPQGWGQPQHF.